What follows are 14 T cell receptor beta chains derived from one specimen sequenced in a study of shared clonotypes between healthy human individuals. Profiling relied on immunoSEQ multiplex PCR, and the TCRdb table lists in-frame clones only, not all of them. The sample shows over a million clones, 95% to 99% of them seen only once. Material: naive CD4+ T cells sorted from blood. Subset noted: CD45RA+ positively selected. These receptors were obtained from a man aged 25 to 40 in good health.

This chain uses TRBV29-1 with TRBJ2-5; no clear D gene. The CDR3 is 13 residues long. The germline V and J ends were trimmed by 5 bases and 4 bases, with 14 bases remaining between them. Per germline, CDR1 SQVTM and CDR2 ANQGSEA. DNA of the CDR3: TGCAGCGTTTGGCACACTTTGGGAGAGACCCAGTACTTC. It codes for CSVWHTLGETQYF.

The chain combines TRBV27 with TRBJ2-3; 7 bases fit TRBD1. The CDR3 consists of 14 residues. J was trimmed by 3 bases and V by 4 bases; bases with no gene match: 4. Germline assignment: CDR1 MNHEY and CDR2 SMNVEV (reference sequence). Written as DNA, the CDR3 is TGTGCCAGCAGTTCGGACAGGACGACAGATACGCAGTATTTT. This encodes CASSSDRTTDTQYF.

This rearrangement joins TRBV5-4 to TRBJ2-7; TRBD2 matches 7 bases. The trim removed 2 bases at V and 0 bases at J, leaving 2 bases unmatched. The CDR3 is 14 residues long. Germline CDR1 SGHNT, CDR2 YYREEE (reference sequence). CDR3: CASSLGRGSYEQYF. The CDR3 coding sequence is TGTGCCAGCAGCTTAGGGAGGGGCTCCTACGAGCAGTACTTC.

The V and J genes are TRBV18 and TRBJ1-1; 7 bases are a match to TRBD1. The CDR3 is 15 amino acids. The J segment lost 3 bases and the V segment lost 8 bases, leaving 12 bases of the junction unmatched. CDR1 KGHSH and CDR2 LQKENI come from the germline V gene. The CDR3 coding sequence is TGTGCCAGCACGCCCCTCAGGGGGTTTGACACTGAAGCTTTCTTT. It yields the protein CASTPLRGFDTEAFF.

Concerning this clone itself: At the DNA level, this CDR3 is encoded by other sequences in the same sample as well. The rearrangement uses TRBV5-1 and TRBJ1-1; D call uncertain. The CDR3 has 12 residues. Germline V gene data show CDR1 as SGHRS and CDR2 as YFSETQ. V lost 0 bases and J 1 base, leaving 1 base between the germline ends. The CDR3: CASSLANTEAFF. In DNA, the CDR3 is TGCGCCAGCAGCTTGGCGAACACTGAAGCTTTCTTT. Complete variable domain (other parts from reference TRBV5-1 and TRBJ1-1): KAGVTQTPRYLIKTRGQQVTLSCSPISGHRSVSWYQQTPGQGLQFLFEYFSETQRNKGNFPGRFSGRQFSNSRSEMNVSTLELGDSALYLCASSLANTEAFFGQGTRLTVV.

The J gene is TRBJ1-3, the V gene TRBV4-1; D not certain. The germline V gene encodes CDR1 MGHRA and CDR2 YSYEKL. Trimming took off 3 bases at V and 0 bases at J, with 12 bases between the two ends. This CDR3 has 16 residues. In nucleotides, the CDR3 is TGCGCCAGCAGCCAGCCACCGGGAAACTCTGGAAACACCATATATTTT. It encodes CASSQPPGNSGNTIYF.

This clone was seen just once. CDR3 DNA: TGTGCCAGCAGTGCCCAGAGGGCAGTGAACACTGAAGCTTTCTTT. Translated: CASSAQRAVNTEAFF. The V gene is TRBV6-1, the J gene TRBJ1-1; D is unresolved. This CDR3 is 15 amino acids long. Deletions cut 4 bases from V and 0 bases from J, with 12 bases between. CDR1 is MNHNS, CDR2 SASEGT, per germline.

The CDR3 region has the DNA TGTGCCAGCGTGTTCGATAGCAATCAGCCCCAGCATTTT. It translates to CASVFDSNQPQHF. The J gene is TRBJ1-5, the V gene TRBV18; D uncertain. V shed 8 bases and J shed 0 bases, with 8 bases lying between them. This CDR3 region has 13 residues. The germline V gene has CDR1 KGHSH and CDR2 LQKENI.

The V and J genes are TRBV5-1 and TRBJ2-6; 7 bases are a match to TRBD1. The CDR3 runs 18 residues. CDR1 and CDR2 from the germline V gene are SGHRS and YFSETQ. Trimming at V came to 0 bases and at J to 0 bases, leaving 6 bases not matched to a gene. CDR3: CASSLAGTASSGANVLTF. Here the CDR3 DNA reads TGCGCCAGCAGCTTGGCCGGGACAGCGAGCTCTGGGGCCAACGTCCTGACTTTC.

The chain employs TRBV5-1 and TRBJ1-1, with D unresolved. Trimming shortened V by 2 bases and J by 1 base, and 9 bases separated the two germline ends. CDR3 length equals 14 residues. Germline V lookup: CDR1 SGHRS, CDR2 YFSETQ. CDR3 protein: CASSLRRENTEAFF. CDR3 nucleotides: TGCGCCAGCAGCTTAAGGAGAGAGAACACTGAAGCTTTCTTT.

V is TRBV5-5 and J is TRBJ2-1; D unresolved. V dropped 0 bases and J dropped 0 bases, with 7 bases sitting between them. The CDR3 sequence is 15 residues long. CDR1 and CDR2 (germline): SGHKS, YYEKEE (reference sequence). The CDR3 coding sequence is TGTGCCAGCAGCTTGGCGCCCGACTCCTACAATGAGCAGTTCTTC. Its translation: CASSLAPDSYNEQFF. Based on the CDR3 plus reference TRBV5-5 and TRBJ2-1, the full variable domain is DAGVTQSPTHLIKTRGQQVTLRCSPISGHKSVSWYQQVLGQGPQFIFQYYEKEERGRGNFPDRFSARQFPNYSSELNVNALLLGDSALYLCASSLAPDSYNEQFFGPGTRLTVL.

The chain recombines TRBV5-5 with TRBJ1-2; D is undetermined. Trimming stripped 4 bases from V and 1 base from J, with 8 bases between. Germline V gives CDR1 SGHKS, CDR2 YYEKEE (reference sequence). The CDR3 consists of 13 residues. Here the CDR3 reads CASSQQYNYGYTF. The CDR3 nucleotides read TGTGCCAGCAGCCAACAATATAACTATGGCTACACCTTC.

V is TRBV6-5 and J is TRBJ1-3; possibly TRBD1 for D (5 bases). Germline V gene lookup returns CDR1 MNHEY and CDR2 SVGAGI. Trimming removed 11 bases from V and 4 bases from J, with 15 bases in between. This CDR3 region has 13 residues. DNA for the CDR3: TGTGCCGCCGGGGCAGCTAAGGGAAACACCATATATTTT. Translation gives CAAGAAKGNTIYF.

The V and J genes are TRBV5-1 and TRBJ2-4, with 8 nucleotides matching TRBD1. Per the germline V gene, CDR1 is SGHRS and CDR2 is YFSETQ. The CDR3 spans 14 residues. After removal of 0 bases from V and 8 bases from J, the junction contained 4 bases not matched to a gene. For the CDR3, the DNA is TGCGCCAGCAGCTTGGGCACAGGGGGATACATTCAGTACTTC. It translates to CASSLGTGGYIQYF. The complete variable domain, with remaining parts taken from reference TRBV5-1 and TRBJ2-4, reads KAGVTQTPRYLIKTRGQQVTLSCSPISGHRSVSWYQQTPGQGLQFLFEYFSETQRNKGNFPGRFSGRQFSNSRSEMNVSTLELGDSALYLCASSLGTGGYIQYFGAGTRLSVL.